These T cell receptor beta chains were read from a single sample in a study of shared clonotypes between healthy human individuals. The assay was immunoSEQ multiplex PCR, and TCRdb's table has in-frame clones only and misses some. Of over a million clones detected, 60% to 80% appear once; the ten largest clones hold 1.5%. Sequenced material: memory CD4+ T cells sorted from blood. The receptors stem from a man younger than 35 in good health. The CDR3 runs from the conserved cysteine through the conserved F or W. The order of the fields is clone size, D gene, V gene, CDR3 length, J gene, CDR3 DNA, CDR3 protein. The D gene is left open where the match is weak. Not every row has a clone size; where given, it reads once, few, many or a size class.

-	-	TRBV6-1	11	TRBJ2-7	TGTGCCAGCAGCCTCCTCGGCGAGCAGTACTTC	CASSLLGEQYF
-	-	TRBV18	14	TRBJ2-2	TGTGCCAGCTCACGGGATCGGAACACCGGGGAGCTGTTTTTT	CASSRDRNTGELFF
-	TRBD2	TRBV5-8	16	TRBJ2-3	TGTGCCAGCAGCTCAGGGACTAGCGGGAAGTTGGATACGCAGTATTTT	CASSSGTSGKLDTQYF
-	TRBD2	TRBV4-2	16	TRBJ2-7	TGTGCCAGCAGCCAAGGCTTAGGCGGGGGATCCTACGAGCAGTACTTC	CASSQGLGGGSYEQYF
once	TRBD2	TRBV29-1	15	TRBJ2-3	TGCAGCGTCGAGAAAGGACTAGCGGGAACAGATACGCAGTATTTT	CSVEKGLAGTDTQYF
once	TRBD1	TRBV27	15	TRBJ1-4	TGTGCCAGCAGTCCCACTTGGACAGGTAATGAAAAACTGTTTTTT	CASSPTWTGNEKLFF
once	-	TRBV11-1	13	TRBJ2-5	TGTGCCAGCAGCTTCGCCCTCCCTGGGACCCAGTACTTC	CASSFALPGTQYF
-	-	TRBV30	13	TRBJ2-5	TGTGCCTGGAGTGTTGAGGGAGAGGAGACCCAGTACTTC	CAWSVEGEETQYF
-	-	TRBV30	12	TRBJ1-3	TGTGCCTGGAGAAGCTCTGGAAACACCATATATTTT	CAWRSSGNTIYF
few	TRBD1	TRBV29-1	14	TRBJ1-1	TGCAGCGTTGGGACAGGCGGTGGGAGCACTGAAGCTTTCTTT	CSVGTGGGSTEAFF
-	TRBD1	TRBV27	15	TRBJ2-2	TGTGCCAGCAGTTTGGGACAGTCTCGCACCGGGGAGCTGTTTTTT	CASSLGQSRTGELFF
-	-	TRBV27	11	TRBJ2-2	TGTGCCAGCCATGGTGTAGGGGAGCTGTTTTTT	CASHGVGELFF
-	-	TRBV19	15	TRBJ2-5	TGTGCCAGTAGTATCTCTTTCCTGGTACAAGAGACCCAGTACTTC	CASSISFLVQETQYF
-	TRBD1	TRBV6-5	15	TRBJ2-1	TGTGCCAGCAGTTACAGGGACAGGGGTTCGTATGAGCAGTTCTTC	CASSYRDRGSYEQFF
-	TRBD1	TRBV6-1	15	TRBJ2-3	TGTGCCAGCAGTGGGCAGGGGGTGGTTGCAGATACGCAGTATTTT	CASSGQGVVADTQYF
-	-	TRBV15	16	TRBJ1-3	TGTGCCACCAGCAGAGATCAGATGGCTGCTGGAAACACCATATATTTT	CATSRDQMAAGNTIYF
-	-	TRBV7-9	14	TRBJ1-2	TGTGCTCTACCTGGCAGGGAGATGCGGGGTGGCTACACCTTC	CALPGREMRGGYTF
-	-	TRBV2	14	TRBJ1-1	TGTGCCAGCAAGAAGGGTCGGGTGAACACTGAAGCTTTCTTT	CASKKGRVNTEAFF
-	TRBD1	TRBV2	18	TRBJ2-5	TGTGCCAGCAGTCGCTCCTTCTCCGGGACAGGGATTTTGGAGACCCAGTACTTC	CASSRSFSGTGILETQYF
-	-	TRBV2	13	TRBJ2-5	TGTGCCAGCAGTGAAGGCAGGGAAGAGACCCAGTACTTC	CASSEGREETQYF
once	-	TRBV29-1	15	TRBJ2-3	TGCAGCGTTGGTGAGTCGGCTAGCCTCGCAGATACGCAGTATTTT	CSVGESASLADTQYF
-	-	TRBV28	13	TRBJ1-2	TGTGCCAGCAGTTTATGGGGGATCGGGGGCTACACCTTC	CASSLWGIGGYTF
-	TRBD2	TRBV28	17	TRBJ2-7	TGTGCCAGCCTGGGGACTAGCGGGGGAAGGAGCTCCTACGAGCAGTACTTC	CASLGTSGGRSSYEQYF
many	-	TRBV5-1	14	TRBJ2-7	TGCGCCAGCAGCTTGACGGTTTCTATCGGGGAGCAGTACTTC	CASSLTVSIGEQYF
-	TRBD1	TRBV29-1	15	TRBJ2-2	TGCAGCGTTACTACCGGGACAGTGTTCACCGGGGAGCTGTTTTTT	CSVTTGTVFTGELFF
-	-	TRBV5-5	14	TRBJ2-3	TGTGCCAGCAGCTTGAATTCGGGCACAGATACGCAGTATTTT	CASSLNSGTDTQYF
-	TRBD2	TRBV5-4	17	TRBJ2-5	TGTGCCAGCAGCTCTTTAGCGGGGGGTGCCAGCGGAGAGACCCAGTACTTC	CASSSLAGGASGETQYF
once	-	TRBV6-1	14	TRBJ1-4	TGTGCCAGCAGCGCCCAAGCAACTAATGAAAAACTGTTTTTT	CASSAQATNEKLFF
-	TRBD2	TRBV18	17	TRBJ2-7	TGTGCCAGCTCACCAAGTAGCGGGAGTGTGTATGCCTACGAGCAGTACTTC	CASSPSSGSVYAYEQYF
-	-	TRBV29-1	16	TRBJ2-1	TGCAGCGTTGCTGCAGGGGCCGGCGTCGGCTACAATGAGCAGTTCTTC	CSVAAGAGVGYNEQFF
once	TRBD1	TRBV25-1	16	TRBJ2-7	TGTGCCAGCAGTGACTCTGGACAGGGGGCTTCCTACGAGCAGTACTTC	CASSDSGQGASYEQYF
-	TRBD1	TRBV29-1	12	TRBJ2-7	TGCAGCGTTGAACAGGGGGCTGGCGAGCAGTACTTC	CSVEQGAGEQYF
-	TRBD1	TRBV18	14	TRBJ1-6	TGTGCCAGCTCACCGACAGGGGAGGATTCACCCCTCCACTTT	CASSPTGEDSPLHF
-	-	TRBV11-3	14	TRBJ2-7	TGTGCCAGCAGCTTAGCAGGGGAGGCCTACGAGCAGTACTTC	CASSLAGEAYEQYF
once	-	TRBV14	14	TRBJ2-7	TGTGCCAGCAGCGCCGGGACTGGTTATTACGAGCAGTACTTC	CASSAGTGYYEQYF